This T cell receptor (beta chain) was recorded in a study of T cell repertoires in cytomegalovirus infection. Study-wide context: Shared public TCR beta signatures pointed to both CMV infection and a matching HLA type.

The V gene lost 3 bases and the J gene lost 4 bases, with 7 bases spanning the gap. The CDR3 contains 13 residues. In germline, CDR1 is SGHAT, CDR2 FQNNGV. TCRdb reprocessed the reads via MiXCR and lists one record per CDR3 protein. Among about 700,000 distinct CDR3 sequences listed, around a third were seen once. This clonotype was observed once. Its antigen remains unidentified. Sequenced here: cultured PBMCs, sampled from culture after CMV antigen stimulation. V and J are TRBV11-2 and TRBJ2-1; D unclear. The TCR sequence derives from a human donor in good health (CMV status not recorded). Some clones in this sample may be carry-over from other donors' samples. Written as DNA, the CDR3 is TGTGCCAGCAGCTTCAAGGATTACAATGAGCAGTTCTTC. Residues: CASSFKDYNEQFF.